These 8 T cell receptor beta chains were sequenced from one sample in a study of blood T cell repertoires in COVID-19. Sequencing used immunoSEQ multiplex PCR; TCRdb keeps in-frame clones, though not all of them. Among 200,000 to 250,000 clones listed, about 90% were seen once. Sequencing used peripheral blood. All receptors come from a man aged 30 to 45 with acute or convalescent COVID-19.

The CDR3 sequence: CASSHPWGQVDSNQPQHF. In DNA form, the CDR3 reads TGCGCCAGCAGCCATCCATGGGGGCAGGTGGATAGCAATCAGCCCCAGCATTTT. This rearrangement joins TRBV4-1 to TRBJ1-5; perhaps TRBD1 as D (6 bases). This CDR3 spans 18 amino acids. Between the trimmed V and J ends, which lost 3 bases and 0 bases, there was a span of 18 bases. Germline V CDR1 and CDR2: MGHRA, YSYEKL.

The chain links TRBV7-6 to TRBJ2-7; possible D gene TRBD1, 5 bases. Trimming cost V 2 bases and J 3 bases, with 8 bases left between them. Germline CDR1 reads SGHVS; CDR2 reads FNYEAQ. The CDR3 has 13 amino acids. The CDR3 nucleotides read TGTGCCAGCAGCTTACAACAGGACTACGAGCAGTACTTC. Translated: CASSLQQDYEQYF.

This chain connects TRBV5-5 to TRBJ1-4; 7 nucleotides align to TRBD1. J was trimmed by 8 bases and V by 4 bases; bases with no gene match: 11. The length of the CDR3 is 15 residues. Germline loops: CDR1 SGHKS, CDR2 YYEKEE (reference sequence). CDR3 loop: CASSPRTGEGEKLFF. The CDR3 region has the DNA TGTGCCAGCAGCCCCAGGACAGGTGAAGGAGAAAAACTGTTTTTT. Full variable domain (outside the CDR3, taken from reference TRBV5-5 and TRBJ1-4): DAGVTQSPTHLIKTRGQQVTLRCSPISGHKSVSWYQQVLGQGPQFIFQYYEKEERGRGNFPDRFSARQFPNYSSELNVNALLLGDSALYLCASSPRTGEGEKLFFGSGTQLSVL.

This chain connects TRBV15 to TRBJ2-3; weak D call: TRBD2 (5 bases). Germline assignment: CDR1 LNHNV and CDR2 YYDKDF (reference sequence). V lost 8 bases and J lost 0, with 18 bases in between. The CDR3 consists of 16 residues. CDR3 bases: TGTGCCACCCAAAACGGTTTAGGCGGGAGCACAGATACGCAGTATTTT. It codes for CATQNGLGGSTDTQYF.

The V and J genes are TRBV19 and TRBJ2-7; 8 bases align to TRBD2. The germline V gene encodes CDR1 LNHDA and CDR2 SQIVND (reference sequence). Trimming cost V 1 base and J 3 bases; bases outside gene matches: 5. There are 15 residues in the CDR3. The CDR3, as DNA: TGTGCCAGTAGTATAGTCGCTAGCGGGTTCTACGAGCAGTACTTC. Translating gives CASSIVASGFYEQYF.

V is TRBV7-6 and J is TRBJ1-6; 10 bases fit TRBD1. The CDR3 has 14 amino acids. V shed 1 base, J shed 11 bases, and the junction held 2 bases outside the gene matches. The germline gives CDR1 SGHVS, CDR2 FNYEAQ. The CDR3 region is CASSLGQGAAPLHF. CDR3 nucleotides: TGTGCCAGCAGCTTAGGACAGGGGGCGGCACCCCTCCACTTT.

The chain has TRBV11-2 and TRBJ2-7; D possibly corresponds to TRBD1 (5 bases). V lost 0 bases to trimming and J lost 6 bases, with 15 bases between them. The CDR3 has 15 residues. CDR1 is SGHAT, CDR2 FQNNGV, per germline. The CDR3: CASSLDLDRTREQYF. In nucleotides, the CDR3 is TGTGCCAGCAGCTTAGACCTAGACAGAACACGCGAGCAGTACTTC.

The CDR3 nucleotides read TGTGCCAGCTCACCACCGGGTAGGGGGCACTCTGGGGCCAACGTCCTGACTTTC. It specifies CASSPPGRGHSGANVLTF. The V gene is TRBV18, the J gene TRBJ2-6; 7 bases are shared with TRBD1. Germline assignment: CDR1 KGHSH and CDR2 LQKENI. This CDR3 contains 18 residues. Unmatched junction bases numbered 5, after V lost 0 bases and J lost 0 bases.